A single sample gave rise to the 10 T cell receptor beta chains below, sequenced in a study of immune heterogeneity within non-small cell lung tumors. With 32 V and 13 J primers, multiplex PCR amplified the TCR beta CDR3. TCRdb redid the calling of the multiplex PCR reads with MiXCR, one entry per CDR3 protein. The sample includes 2,700 or so distinct CDR3 sequences, about a sixth of them seen just once. Bulk tumor genomic DNA, 500 to 650 ng per sample, was the template. Collection of several biopsies per primary tumor, spaced far apart, took place during surgery. Curative surgery was undertaken by patients, who had untreated, newly diagnosed non-small cell lung cancer. The source material was lung tumor tissue. The receptors come from a woman between 50 and 59 years old with non-small cell lung cancer.

This clonotype is medium-sized (0.01 to 0.1%) by share. The V gene is TRBV20-1, the J gene TRBJ2-3; the D gene is possibly TRBD2 (5 bases). Germline V lookup: CDR1 DFQATT, CDR2 SNEGSKA (reference sequence). V shed 6 bases and J shed 5 bases, with 12 bases lying between them. The CDR3 has 12 amino acids. The chain's CDR3 is CSAGKAEDTQYF. The CDR3 DNA follows: TGCAGTGCCGGGAAGGCGGAAGATACGCAGTATTTT.

V usage is TRBV19 and J usage is TRBJ1-3, with TRBD1 matching over 8 bases. V lost 2 bases to trimming and J lost 2 bases; unmatched junction nucleotides: 17. CDR3 length equals 20 residues. Germline CDR1 reads LNHDA; CDR2 reads SQIVND (reference sequence). DNA of the CDR3: TGTGCCAGTAGTATAATCAACAAAGGACAGGGCTCAAACCCTGGAAACACCATATATTTT. Protein sequence: CASSIINKGQGSNPGNTIYF.

The CDR3 spells CASSFGLAGGRQETQYF. Here the CDR3 DNA reads TGCGCCAGCAGCTTTGGGCTAGCGGGGGGACGCCAAGAGACCCAGTACTTC. The gene calls are TRBV5-1 and TRBJ2-5, with TRBD2 matching 11 bases. Germline trimming cut 2 bases from V and 1 base from J; bases unmatched to any gene: 7. There are 17 residues in the CDR3. Germline values: CDR1 SGHRS, CDR2 YFSETQ.

By sample share, this clonotype is medium-sized (0.01 to 0.1%). The chain carries TRBV4-1 and TRBJ1-2; a weak D match, TRBD1 (6 bases). Germline CDR1 and CDR2: MGHRA and YSYEKL. This CDR3 is 16 amino acids long. With 1 base removed from V and 6 bases from J, the gap between germline ends came to 18 bases. The CDR3 is CASSQVVRGGLDGYTF. In DNA form, the CDR3 reads TGCGCCAGCAGCCAAGTTGTGCGAGGGGGTCTTGATGGCTACACCTTC.

This clonotype is judged medium-sized. The gene calls are TRBV20-1 and TRBJ2-1; 7 bases map to TRBD2. J was trimmed by 3 bases and V by 6 bases; bases with no gene match: 5. This CDR3 spans 13 amino acids. The germline CDR1 and CDR2 sequences are DFQATT and SNEGSKA (reference sequence). CDR3 in DNA: TGCAGTGCAGGACTAGATTACTACAATGAGCAGTTCTTC. This encodes CSAGLDYYNEQFF.

V and J are TRBV18 and TRBJ1-2; 7 bases fit TRBD1. This CDR3 region has 11 residues. V shed 6 bases and J 5 bases; nucleotides not matched to a gene: 0. CDR1 and CDR2 (germline): KGHSH, LQKENI. The CDR3 loop is CASSTGYGYTF. The CDR3 DNA reads as TGTGCCAGCTCGACAGGGTATGGCTACACCTTC.

In its sample, this clonotype is medium-sized. The chain is built from TRBV3-1 and TRBJ2-3; 12 nucleotides match TRBD2. The V segment lost 0 bases and the J segment 3 bases; nucleotides outside the gene matches: 7. The length of the CDR3 is 18 residues. Germline V gene sequence: CDR1 LGHDT, CDR2 YNNKEL (reference sequence). CDR3 residues: CASSQERIGTSGTDTQYF. CDR3 DNA: TGTGCCAGCAGCCAAGAGAGGATCGGGACTAGCGGGACAGATACGCAGTATTTT.

Remarks on this clonotype: Just one base apart from a much larger clone, this may be a read error. The chain employs TRBV7-9 and TRBJ2-3; D gene unclear. The germline V gene encodes CDR1 SEHNR and CDR2 FQNEAQ (reference sequence). This CDR3 has 14 residues. The ends were cut back, 0 bases at V and 5 bases at J, with 9 bases in the middle. The CDR3 DNA follows: TGTGCCAGCAGCTTAGCGGAAGGACGAGATACGCAGTATTTT. Translated, it gives CASSLAEGRDTQYF.

This clonotype is medium-sized by share. The V and J genes are TRBV28 and TRBJ1-2; TRBD1 is a possible D gene (6 bases). Per germline, CDR1 MDHEN and CDR2 SYDVKM. The V end was cut by 7 bases, the J end by 4 bases, with 10 bases between. CDR3 length: 12 residues. CDR3 amino acids: CASMGGSYGYTF. The CDR3 coding sequence is TGTGCCAGCATGGGGGGCAGCTATGGCTACACCTTC.

Relative to its sample, this clonotype is medium-sized. The J gene is TRBJ2-3, the V gene TRBV14; 13 nucleotides align to TRBD2. CDR1 is SGHDN, CDR2 FVKESK, per germline. With V trimmed by 1 base and J by 3 bases, 4 bases remained unmatched. The CDR3 totals 17 residues. CDR3 region: CASSQGRTSGRTDTQYF. The CDR3 nucleotides read TGTGCCAGCAGCCAAGGAAGGACTAGCGGGAGAACAGATACGCAGTATTTT.